This entry features one T cell receptor beta chain sequence. Its cognate antigen is unknown. Germline V CDR1 and CDR2: MNHEY, SVGAGI. Trimming at V came to 5 bases and at J to 2 bases, leaving 2 bases not matched to a gene. The CDR3 covers 13 residues. Primers for the PCR totalled 60 Vbeta and 13 Jbeta. Data came from immunoSEQ multiplex PCR; TCRdb stores just in-frame clones and leaves some out. Here the sample spans under 150,000 clones, 78% being singletons. The record originates from a study of cytomegalovirus exposure and HLA in healthy donors. Looking at the study overall: Early released data had 80 million or so unique TCRs, all coming from HLA-typed donors.

Study-level results: Earlier results showed most TCR beta V segments being productive about 90% or about 30% of the time. Relative to equally common others, HLA-associated TCR beta chains showed greater clonal expansion in a later analysis.

The chain uses TRBV6-5 and TRBJ2-7; 8 nucleotides align to TRBD1. The receptor's source is a woman aged 40-49 years in good health and CMV-seronegative. Material for sequencing was PBMCs. The CDR3 spells CASSRDRTYEQYF. The CDR3 bases are TGTGCCAGCAGTCGGGACAGGACCTACGAGCAGTACTTC.